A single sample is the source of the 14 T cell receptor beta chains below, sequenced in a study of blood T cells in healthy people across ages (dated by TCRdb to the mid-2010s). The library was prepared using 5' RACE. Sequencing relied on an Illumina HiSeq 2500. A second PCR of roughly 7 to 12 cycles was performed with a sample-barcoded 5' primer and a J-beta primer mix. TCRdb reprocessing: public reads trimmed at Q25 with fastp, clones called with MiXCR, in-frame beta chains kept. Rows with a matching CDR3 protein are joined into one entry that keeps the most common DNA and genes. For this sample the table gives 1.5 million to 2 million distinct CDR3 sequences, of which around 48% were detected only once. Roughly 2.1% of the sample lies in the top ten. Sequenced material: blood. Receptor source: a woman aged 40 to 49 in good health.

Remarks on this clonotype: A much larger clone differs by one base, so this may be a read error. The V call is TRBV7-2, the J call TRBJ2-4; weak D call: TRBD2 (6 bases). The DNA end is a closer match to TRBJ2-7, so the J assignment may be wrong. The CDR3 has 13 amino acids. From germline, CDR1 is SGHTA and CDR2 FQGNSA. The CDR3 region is CAGSLRRGYEQYF. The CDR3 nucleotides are TGTGCCGGCAGCTTAAGGAGGGGTTACGAGCAGTACTTC.

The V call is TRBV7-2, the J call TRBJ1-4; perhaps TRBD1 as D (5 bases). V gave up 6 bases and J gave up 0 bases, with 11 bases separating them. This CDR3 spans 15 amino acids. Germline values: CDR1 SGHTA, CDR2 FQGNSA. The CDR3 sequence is CASRPETATNEKLFF. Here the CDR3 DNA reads TGTGCCAGCAGACCGGAGACAGCAACTAATGAAAAACTGTTTTTT.

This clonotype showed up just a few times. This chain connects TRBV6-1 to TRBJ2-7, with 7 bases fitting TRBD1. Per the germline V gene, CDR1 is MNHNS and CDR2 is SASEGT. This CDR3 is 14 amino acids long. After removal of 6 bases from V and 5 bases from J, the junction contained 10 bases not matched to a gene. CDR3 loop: CASRDPTGVDEQYF. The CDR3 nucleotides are TGTGCCAGCAGGGATCCTACAGGGGTGGACGAGCAGTACTTC.

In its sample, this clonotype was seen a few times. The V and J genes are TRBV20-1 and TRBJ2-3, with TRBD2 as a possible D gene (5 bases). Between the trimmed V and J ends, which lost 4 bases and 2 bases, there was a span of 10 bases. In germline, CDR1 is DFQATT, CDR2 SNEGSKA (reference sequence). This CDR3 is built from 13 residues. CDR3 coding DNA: TGCAGTGCTAATCCACGGGACACAGATACGCAGTATTTT. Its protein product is CSANPRDTDTQYF.

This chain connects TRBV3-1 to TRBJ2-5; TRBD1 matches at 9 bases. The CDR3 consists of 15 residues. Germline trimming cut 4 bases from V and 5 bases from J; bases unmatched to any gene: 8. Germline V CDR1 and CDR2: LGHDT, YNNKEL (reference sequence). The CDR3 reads CASSPPGQGWETQYF. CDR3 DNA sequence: TGTGCCAGCAGCCCCCCGGGACAGGGATGGGAGACCCAGTACTTC.

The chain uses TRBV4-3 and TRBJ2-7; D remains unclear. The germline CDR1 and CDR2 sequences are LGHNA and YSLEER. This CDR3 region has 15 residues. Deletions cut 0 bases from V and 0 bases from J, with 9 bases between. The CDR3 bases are TGCGCCAGCAGCCAAGAATTGCAGTCCTCCTACGAGCAGTACTTC. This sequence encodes CASSQELQSSYEQYF.

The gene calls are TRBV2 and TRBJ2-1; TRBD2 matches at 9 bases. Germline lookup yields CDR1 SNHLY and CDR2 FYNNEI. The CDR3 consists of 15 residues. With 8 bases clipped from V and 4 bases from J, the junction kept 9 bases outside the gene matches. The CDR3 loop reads CASLRGGSGYNEQFF. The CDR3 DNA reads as TGTGCCAGCCTGCGGGGGGGGAGCGGATACAATGAGCAGTTCTTC.

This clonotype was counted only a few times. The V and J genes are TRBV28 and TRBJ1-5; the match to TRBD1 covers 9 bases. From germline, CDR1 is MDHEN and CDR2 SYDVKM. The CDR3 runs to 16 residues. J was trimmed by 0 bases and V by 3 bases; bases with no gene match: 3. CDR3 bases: TGTGCCAGCAGTTTCGGGACAGGGCCTAGCAATCAGCCCCAGCATTTT. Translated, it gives CASSFGTGPSNQPQHF.

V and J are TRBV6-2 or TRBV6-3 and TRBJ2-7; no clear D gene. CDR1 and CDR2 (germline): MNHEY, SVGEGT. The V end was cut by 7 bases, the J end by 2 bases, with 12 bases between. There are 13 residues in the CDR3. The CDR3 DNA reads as TGTGCCAGCATCAAGCGCCGGCCCTACGAGCAGTACTTC. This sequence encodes CASIKRRPYEQYF.

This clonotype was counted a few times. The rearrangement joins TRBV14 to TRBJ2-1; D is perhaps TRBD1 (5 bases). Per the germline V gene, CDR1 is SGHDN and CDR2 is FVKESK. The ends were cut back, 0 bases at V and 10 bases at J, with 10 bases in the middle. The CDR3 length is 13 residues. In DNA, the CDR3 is TGTGCCAGCAGCCAAGAGGGGCGAAAGGAGCAGTTCTTC. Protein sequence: CASSQEGRKEQFF.

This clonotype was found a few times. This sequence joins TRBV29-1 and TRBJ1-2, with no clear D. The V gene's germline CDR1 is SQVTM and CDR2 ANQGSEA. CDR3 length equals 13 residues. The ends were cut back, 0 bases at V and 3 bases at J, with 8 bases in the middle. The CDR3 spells CSVEERSYYGYTF. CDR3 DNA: TGCAGCGTTGAAGAGAGGAGTTACTATGGCTACACCTTC.

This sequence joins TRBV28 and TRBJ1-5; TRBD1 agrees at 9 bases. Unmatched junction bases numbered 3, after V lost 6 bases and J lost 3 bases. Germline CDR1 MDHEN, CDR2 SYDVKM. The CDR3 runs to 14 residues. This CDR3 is CASRTGGINQPQHF. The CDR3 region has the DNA TGTGCCAGCAGAACAGGGGGCATCAATCAGCCCCAGCATTTT.

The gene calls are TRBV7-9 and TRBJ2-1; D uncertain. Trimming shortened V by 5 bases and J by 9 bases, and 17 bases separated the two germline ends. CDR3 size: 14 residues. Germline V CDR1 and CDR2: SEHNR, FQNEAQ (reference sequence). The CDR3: CASSALVGFGEQFF. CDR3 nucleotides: TGTGCCAGCAGCGCCCTGGTGGGGTTCGGTGAGCAGTTCTTC.

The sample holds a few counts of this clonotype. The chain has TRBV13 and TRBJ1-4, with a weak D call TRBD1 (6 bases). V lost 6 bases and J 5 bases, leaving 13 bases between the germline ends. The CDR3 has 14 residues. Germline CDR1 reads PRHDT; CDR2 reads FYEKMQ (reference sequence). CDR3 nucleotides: TGTGCCAGCAGGCGAGACAGGTACAATGAAAAACTGTTTTTT. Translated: CASRRDRYNEKLFF.